This entry features one T cell receptor beta chain sequence. This sample was taken from a study of blood T cells in healthy people across ages. CDR3 size: 12 residues. In germline, CDR1 is SQVTM, CDR2 ANQGSEA. V gave up 0 bases and J gave up 3 bases, with 6 bases separating them. The authors ran a second PCR of about 6 to 11 cycles using a sample-barcoded 5' primer and a J-beta primer mix. TCRdb used MiXCR to reprocess the 5' RACE reads, holding one entry per CDR3 protein. The table records 550,000 to 700,000 distinct CDR3 sequences, 27% of them present only once. The V gene is TRBV29-1, the J gene TRBJ2-7; D gene unclear. Sequenced material: blood. This clonotype was obtained from a woman in her 70s in good health. For the CDR3, the DNA is TGCAGCGTTGAAGATGGGGTCTACGAGCAGTACTTC. It codes for CSVEDGVYEQYF.